This T cell receptor beta chain stems from a study of a mutant IDH1 vaccine in newly diagnosed glioma. Stated time point: baseline, week 1 (first vaccination visit). Treatment indicated: pre-vaccination baseline after standard-of-care therapy. Those who donated had recent WHO grade 3 or 4 IDH1-mutant, ATRX-lost astrocytomas. Study-level findings and limits: Seemingly, pseudoprogression had no relation to changes in the top peripheral T cell clonotypes. The vaccine induced immune responses, and these occurred in about 95% of patients.

On this clone: Its cognate antigen is unknown.

Data came from immunoSEQ multiplex PCR; TCRdb stores just in-frame clones and leaves some out. In the table there are 20,000 to 25,000 clones, 93% of which are singletons. The sample consisted of PBMCs, taken from a glioma patient treated with radiotherapy, temozolomide or both. The TCR originated in a middle-aged man with glioma.

This CDR3 is CASSFTTPGQGHYEQYF. DNA for the CDR3: TGCGCCAGCAGCTTCACTACTCCGGGACAGGGACACTACGAGCAGTACTTC. This sequence joins TRBV5-1 and TRBJ2-7; TRBD1 aligns across 9 bases. Trimming at V came to 2 bases and at J to 3 bases, leaving 12 bases not matched to a gene. CDR1 is SGHRS and CDR2 is YFSETQ in the germline V gene. The CDR3 is made up of 17 amino acids.